This entry describes one TCR beta chain. This clone's antigen is unknown. Base quality data are lacking; no much larger clone is found one base away. These data are taken from a study of shared clonotypes between healthy human individuals (TCRdb year 2020). About the study as a whole: The cohort included a few men and two women between 18 and 49 years of age. For each donor, CD4 naive and CD4 memory were each given three plates, CD8 naive was given two plates, and CD8 memory was given one plate. Blood TCR repertoires of roughly five healthy adults were deeply sequenced to estimate repertoire size and the extent of clonotype sharing between individuals. Each donor's leukapheresis produced roughly between roughly 0.85 and 9.5 billion PBMCs. Libraries were prepared and TCR repertoires were sequenced by different laboratories using diverse techniques, in order to increase sequencing depth and limit assay-specific biases. Findings and caveats that apply to the study as a whole: Compared with non-shared clonotypes, the clonotypes found in all four sorted-subset donors had higher generation probabilities. When several donors were compared, the shared fraction of clonotypes was about 5.5% for naive CD4, roughly 3.3% for naive CD8, about 2.4% for memory CD4, and 0.4% for memory CD8. Sampling was restricted to blood, and TCR repertoires in tissue are likely to differ from TCR repertoires in blood. Naive subsets generally had larger estimated clonotype richness than memory subsets did. The genetic and exposure-history diversity represented was limited by the small number of donors. Incomplete sequencing was indicated by rarefaction of sorted-subset datasets, despite the large sequencing depth. Based on pairwise subsampling, the degree of clonotype sharing among donors was expected to be affected by sequencing depth.

Using the deep immunoSEQ assay, TCR CDR3 regions were amplified from genomic DNA by multiplex PCR. For each cell subset, the extracted genomic DNA was distributed evenly across all wells of several immunoSEQ 96-well plates, and each plate served as one replicate. Each replicate PCR for sorted subsets received roughly 200 ng genomic DNA, equal to some 32,000 T cell genomes. Purified libraries were quantified with a Qubit 3.0 fluorometer, sized on a Bioanalyzer 2100, and re-quantified with the KAPA Library Quantification kit. Every immunoSEQ 96-well plate was sequenced on a separate single-read 150-cycle Illumina NextSeq 550 flow cell. Per the source publication's procedure: The immunoSEQ output contained only junctional sequences without quality scores, so filtering could not match that applied to full-length reads. To assign V/J genes and CDR3, sequences were annotated against IMGT germline references using PyIR, a Python wrapper for IgBLAST v1.9. Reads were removed for weak V/J assignments (E-value above 1e-6), missing CDR3, stop codons, out-of-frame junctions, or ambiguous translated residues. A V3J clonotype was defined by an identical inferred V gene, J gene, and CDR3 amino acid sequence. To compute the percentage overlap between repertoires, the number of shared unique clonotypes was divided by the size of the smaller repertoire. Repertoire richness was assessed with RTK rarefaction, the Chao1 estimator, and Recon v2.1 estimates of unobserved clonotypes. OLGA was used to compute generation probabilities for all TCRbeta clonotypes that the gDNA method yielded from several donors. The immuneACCESS repertoire file appears here via TCRdb, limited to in-frame rearrangements. These files lack a portion of the clones; in checked studies, under half of the deficit traces to unresolved V genes, and the cause of the others is not known. That table supplies the V and J calls and clone size; D and trimming were determined from the DNA. The sample table contains a few hundred thousand clones; only one count was recorded for roughly 91% of them. The ten largest clonotypes hold around 15% of the sample.

Donors were healthy HIV-negative adults with no recently reported acute infections or vaccinations. All donors were Caucasian adults living in Nashville, Tennessee, USA. The CD8 memory samples were a combination of magnetically selected CD45RO+ cells and CCR7-negative CD45RA+ effector memory (TemRA) cells. Blood was collected by leukapheresis, and PBMCs were isolated by Ficoll-Histopaque density gradient centrifugation and then cryopreserved in liquid nitrogen vapor phase. Purity and quantity of every magnetically sorted T cell population were checked by analytical flow cytometry. Genomic DNA was isolated from every sorted fraction and measured by UV absorbance on a Nanodrop 2000c. Measured from the cysteine to the phenylalanine, the CDR3 is 15 residues long. Only the CDR3 part of the read is kept: 45 bases, read in frame from the first base. V is clipped by 0 bases and J by 7 bases, and the sequence between their germline boundaries is 13 bases long. In the germline V gene, CDR1 corresponds to MNHEY and CDR2 to SVGAGI.

This TCR was sampled from a young man in good health. The sequence joins TRBV6-5 to TRBJ2-1; tentative D gene TRBD2, with 5 bases matching. The specimen was memory CD8+ T cells sorted from blood. In the paper's terms, the cell subset or site label means: CD45RO+ cells pooled with CCR7-negative TemRA cells. The CDR3 loop reads CASSYSSGSLNEQFF. The base sequence is TGTGCCAGCAGTTACTCGAGCGGCAGCTTGAATGAGCAGTTCTTC.